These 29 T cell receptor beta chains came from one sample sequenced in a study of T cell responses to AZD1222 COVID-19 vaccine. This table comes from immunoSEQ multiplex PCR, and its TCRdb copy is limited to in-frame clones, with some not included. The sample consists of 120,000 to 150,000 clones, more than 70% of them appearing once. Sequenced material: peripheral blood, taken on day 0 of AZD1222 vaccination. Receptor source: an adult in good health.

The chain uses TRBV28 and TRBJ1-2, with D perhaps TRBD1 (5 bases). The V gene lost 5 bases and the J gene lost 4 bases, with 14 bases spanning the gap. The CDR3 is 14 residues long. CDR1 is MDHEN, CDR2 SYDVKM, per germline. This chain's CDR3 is CASSTQMGVYGYTF. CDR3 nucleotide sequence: TGTGCCAGCAGTACCCAAATGGGGGTCTATGGCTACACCTTC.

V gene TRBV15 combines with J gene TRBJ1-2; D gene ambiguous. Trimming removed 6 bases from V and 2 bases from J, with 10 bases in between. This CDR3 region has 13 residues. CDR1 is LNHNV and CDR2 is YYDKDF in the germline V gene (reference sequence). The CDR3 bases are TGTGCCACCAGGGAGGGCTGGAACTATGGCTACACCTTC. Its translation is CATREGWNYGYTF.

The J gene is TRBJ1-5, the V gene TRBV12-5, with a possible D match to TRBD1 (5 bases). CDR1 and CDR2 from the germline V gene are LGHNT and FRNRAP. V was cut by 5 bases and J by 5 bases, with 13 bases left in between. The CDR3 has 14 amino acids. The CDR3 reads CASGDGTAHQPQHF. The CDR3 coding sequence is TGTGCTAGTGGTGACGGGACGGCTCATCAGCCCCAGCATTTT. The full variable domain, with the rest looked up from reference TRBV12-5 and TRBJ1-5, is DARVTQTPRHKVTEMGQEVTMRCQPILGHNTVFWYRQTMMQGLELLAYFRNRAPLDDSGMPKDRFSAEMPDATLATLKIQPSEPRDSAVYFCASGDGTAHQPQHFGDGTRLSIL.

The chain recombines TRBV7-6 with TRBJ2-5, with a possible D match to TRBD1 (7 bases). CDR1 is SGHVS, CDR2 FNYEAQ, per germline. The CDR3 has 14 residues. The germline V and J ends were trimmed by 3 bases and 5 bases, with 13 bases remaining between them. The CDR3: CASSFGGGAETQYF. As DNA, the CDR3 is TGTGCCAGCAGCTTCGGAGGGGGCGCGGAGACCCAGTACTTC.

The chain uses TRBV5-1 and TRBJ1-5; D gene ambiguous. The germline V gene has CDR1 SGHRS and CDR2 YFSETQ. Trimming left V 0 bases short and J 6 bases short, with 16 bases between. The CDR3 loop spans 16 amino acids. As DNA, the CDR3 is TGCGCCAGCAGCTTGGACCCGGGAGTGGGGATTCAGCCCCAGCATTTT. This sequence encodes CASSLDPGVGIQPQHF.

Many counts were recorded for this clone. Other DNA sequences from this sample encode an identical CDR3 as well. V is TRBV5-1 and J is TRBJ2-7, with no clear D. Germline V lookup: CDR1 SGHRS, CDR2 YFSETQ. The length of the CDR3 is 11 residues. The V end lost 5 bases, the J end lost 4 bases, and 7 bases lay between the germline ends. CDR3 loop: CASSLGYEQYF. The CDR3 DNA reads TGCGCCAGCAGTCTGGGGTACGAGCAGTACTTC. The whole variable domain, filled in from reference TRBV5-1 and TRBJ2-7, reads KAGVTQTPRYLIKTRGQQVTLSCSPISGHRSVSWYQQTPGQGLQFLFEYFSETQRNKGNFPGRFSGRQFSNSRSEMNVSTLELGDSALYLCASSLGYEQYFGPGTRLTVT.

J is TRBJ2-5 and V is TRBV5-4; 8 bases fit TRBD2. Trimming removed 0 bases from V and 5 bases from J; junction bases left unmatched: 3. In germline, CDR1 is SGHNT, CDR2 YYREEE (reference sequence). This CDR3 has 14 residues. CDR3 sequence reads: CASSLAGGRETQYF. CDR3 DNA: TGTGCCAGCAGCTTGGCGGGGGGGCGGGAGACCCAGTACTTC.

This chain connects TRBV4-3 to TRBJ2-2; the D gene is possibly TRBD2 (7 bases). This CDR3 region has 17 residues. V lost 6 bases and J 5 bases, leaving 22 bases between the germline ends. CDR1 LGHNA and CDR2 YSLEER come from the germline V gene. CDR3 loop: CASRPLIGGGYTGELFF. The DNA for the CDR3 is TGCGCCAGCAGACCTTTGATCGGCGGGGGCTATACCGGGGAGCTGTTTTTT.

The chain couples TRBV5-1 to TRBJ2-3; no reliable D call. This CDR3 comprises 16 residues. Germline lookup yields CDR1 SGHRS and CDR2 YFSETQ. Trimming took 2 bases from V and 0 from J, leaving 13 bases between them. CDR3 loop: CASSLGSIPSTDTQYF. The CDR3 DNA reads TGCGCCAGCAGCTTAGGTAGTATACCTAGCACAGATACGCAGTATTTT.

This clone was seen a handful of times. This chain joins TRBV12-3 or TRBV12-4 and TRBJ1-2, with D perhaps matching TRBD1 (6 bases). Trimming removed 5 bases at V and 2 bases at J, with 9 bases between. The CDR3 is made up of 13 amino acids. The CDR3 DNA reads TGTGCCAGCAGTCCAGACAGGAACTATGGCTACACCTTC. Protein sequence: CASSPDRNYGYTF.

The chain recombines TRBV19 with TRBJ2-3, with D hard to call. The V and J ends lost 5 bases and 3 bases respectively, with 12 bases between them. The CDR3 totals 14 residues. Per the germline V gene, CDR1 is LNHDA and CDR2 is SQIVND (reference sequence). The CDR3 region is CASSRWGETDTQYF. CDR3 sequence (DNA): TGTGCCAGTAGTCGGTGGGGTGAGACAGATACGCAGTATTTT. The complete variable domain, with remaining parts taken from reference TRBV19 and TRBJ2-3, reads DGGITQSPKYLFRKEGQNVTLSCEQNLNHDAMYWYRQDPGQGLRLIYYSQIVNDFQKGDIAEGYSVSREKKESFPLTVTSAQKNPTAFYLCASSRWGETDTQYFGPGTRLTVL.

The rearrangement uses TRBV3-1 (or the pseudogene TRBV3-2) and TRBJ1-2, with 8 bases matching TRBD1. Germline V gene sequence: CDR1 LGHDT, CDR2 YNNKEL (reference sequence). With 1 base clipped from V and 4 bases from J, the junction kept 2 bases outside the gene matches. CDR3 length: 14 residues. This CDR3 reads CASSQAGQGYGYTF. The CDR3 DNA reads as TGTGCCAGCAGCCAAGCCGGACAGGGCTATGGCTACACCTTC.

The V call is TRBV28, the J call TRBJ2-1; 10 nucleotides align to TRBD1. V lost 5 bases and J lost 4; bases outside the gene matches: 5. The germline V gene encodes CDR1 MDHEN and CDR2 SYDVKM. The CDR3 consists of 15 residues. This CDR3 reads CASSPGTGVYNEQFF. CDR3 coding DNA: TGTGCCAGCAGTCCCGGGACAGGGGTTTACAATGAGCAGTTCTTC. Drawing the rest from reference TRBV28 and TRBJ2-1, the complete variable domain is DVKVTQSSRYLVKRTGEKVFLECVQDMDHENMFWYRQDPGLGLRLIYFSYDVKMKEKGDIPEGYSVSREKKERFSLILESASTNQTSMYLCASSPGTGVYNEQFFGPGTRLTVL.

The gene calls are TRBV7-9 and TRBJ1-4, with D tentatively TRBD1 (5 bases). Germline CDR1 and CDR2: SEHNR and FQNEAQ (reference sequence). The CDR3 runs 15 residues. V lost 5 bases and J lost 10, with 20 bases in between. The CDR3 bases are TGTGCCAGCAGCGGATGGTCGACGCGCCAGGGAAAACTGTTTTTT. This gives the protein CASSGWSTRQGKLFF.

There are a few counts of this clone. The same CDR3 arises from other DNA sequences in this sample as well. The CDR3 region has the DNA TGTGCCAGCAGCCCCGGACTAGCGGGGGCCCGCACAGATACGCAGTATTTT. Translation: CASSPGLAGARTDTQYF. The V gene is TRBV7-9, the J gene TRBJ2-3; 13 bases are a match to TRBD2. Per germline, CDR1 SEHNR and CDR2 FQNEAQ (reference sequence). The junction had 6 bases not matched to a gene; V was cut back by 5 bases and J by 1 base. The CDR3 contains 17 residues.

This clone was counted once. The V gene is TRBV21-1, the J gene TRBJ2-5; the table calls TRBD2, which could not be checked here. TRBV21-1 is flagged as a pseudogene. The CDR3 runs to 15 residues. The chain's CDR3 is CASSKVGLAKETQYF. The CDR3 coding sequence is TGTGCCAGCAGCAAAGTTGGACTAGCTAAAGAGACCCAGTACTTC.

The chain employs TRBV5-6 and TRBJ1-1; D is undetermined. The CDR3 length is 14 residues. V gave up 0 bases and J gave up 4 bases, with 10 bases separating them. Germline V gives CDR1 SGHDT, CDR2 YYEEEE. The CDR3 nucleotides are TGTGCCAGCAGCTTGGGTTTAGGTTCCACTGAAGCTTTCTTT. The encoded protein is CASSLGLGSTEAFF.

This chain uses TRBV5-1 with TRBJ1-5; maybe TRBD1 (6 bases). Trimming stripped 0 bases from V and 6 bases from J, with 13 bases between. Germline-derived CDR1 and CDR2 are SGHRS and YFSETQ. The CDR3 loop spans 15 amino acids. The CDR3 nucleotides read TGCGCCAGCAGCTTGGCCACGGGGGGCGGTCAGCCCCAGCATTTT. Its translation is CASSLATGGGQPQHF.

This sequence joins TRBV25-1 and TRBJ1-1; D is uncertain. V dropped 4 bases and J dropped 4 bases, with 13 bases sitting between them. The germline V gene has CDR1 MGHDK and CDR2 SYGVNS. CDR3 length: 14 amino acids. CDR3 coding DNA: TGTGCCAGCAGTGGGTCCGGGCGGCGCACTGAAGCTTTCTTT. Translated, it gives CASSGSGRRTEAFF.

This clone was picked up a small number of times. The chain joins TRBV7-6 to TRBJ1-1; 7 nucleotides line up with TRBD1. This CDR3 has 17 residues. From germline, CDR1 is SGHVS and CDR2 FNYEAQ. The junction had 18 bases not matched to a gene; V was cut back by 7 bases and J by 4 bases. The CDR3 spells CASTPAAGGTRATEAFF. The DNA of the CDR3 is TGTGCCAGCACCCCGGCGGCAGGGGGTACTCGGGCCACTGAAGCTTTCTTT.

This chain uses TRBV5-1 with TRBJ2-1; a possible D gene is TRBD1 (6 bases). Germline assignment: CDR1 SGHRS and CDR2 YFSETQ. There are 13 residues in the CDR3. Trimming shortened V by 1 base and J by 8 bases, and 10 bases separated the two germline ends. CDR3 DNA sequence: TGCGCCAGCAGCTTGACAGGGTTCTATGAGCAGTTCTTC. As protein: CASSLTGFYEQFF.

The CDR3 spells CASSLGGGKDTQYF. CDR3 DNA sequence: TGTGCCAGCAGCTTAGGGGGTGGGAAAGATACGCAGTATTTT. This sequence joins TRBV7-2 and TRBJ2-3; D not resolved. V was shortened by 1 base and J by 5 bases, with 10 bases between the two germline ends. Per the germline V gene, CDR1 is SGHTA and CDR2 is FQGNSA. The CDR3 contains 14 residues.

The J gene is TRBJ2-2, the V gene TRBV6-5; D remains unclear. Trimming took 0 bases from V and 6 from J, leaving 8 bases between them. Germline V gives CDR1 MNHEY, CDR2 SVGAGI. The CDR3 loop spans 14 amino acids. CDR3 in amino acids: CASSYSGWAGELFF. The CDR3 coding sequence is TGTGCCAGCAGTTACTCGGGGTGGGCCGGGGAGCTGTTTTTT.

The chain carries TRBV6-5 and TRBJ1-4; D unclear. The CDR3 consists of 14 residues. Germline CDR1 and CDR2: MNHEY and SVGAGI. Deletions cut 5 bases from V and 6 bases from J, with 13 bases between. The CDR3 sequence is CASSPLPRDEKLFF. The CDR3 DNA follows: TGTGCCAGCAGTCCCCTCCCGAGGGATGAAAAACTGTTTTTT.

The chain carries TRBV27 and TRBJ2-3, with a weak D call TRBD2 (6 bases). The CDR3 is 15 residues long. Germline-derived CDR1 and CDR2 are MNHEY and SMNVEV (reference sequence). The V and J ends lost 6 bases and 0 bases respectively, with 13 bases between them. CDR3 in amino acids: CASRPGGRSTDTQYF. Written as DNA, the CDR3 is TGTGCCAGCAGACCCGGGGGTAGGAGCACAGATACGCAGTATTTT.

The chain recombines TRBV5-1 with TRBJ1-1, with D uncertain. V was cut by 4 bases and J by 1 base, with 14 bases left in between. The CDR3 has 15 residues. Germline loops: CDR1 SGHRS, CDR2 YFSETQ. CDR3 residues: CASSPQPSRNTEAFF. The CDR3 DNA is TGCGCCAGCAGCCCTCAGCCTTCCAGGAACACTGAAGCTTTCTTT.

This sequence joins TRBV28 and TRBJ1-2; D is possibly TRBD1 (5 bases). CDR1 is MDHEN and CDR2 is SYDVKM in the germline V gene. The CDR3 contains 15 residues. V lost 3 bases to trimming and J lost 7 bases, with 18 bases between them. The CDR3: CASSLSSIGARGYTF. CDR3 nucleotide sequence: TGTGCCAGCAGTTTGTCTAGCATTGGGGCTCGTGGCTACACCTTC.

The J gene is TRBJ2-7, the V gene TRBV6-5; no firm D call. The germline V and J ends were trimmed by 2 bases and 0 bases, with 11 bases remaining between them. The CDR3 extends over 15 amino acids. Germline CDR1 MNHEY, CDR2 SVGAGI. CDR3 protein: CASSYGVSSSYEQYF. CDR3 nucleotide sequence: TGTGCCAGCAGTTACGGGGTATCGAGCTCCTACGAGCAGTACTTC.

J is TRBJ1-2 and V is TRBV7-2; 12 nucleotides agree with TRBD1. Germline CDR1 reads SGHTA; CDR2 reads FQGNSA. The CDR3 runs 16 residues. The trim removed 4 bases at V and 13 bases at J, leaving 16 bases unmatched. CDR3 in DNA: TGTGCCAGCAGCTCTATCTCAAGGGGACAGGGGGCTCGGTGCACCTTC. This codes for CASSSISRGQGARCTF.